The 9 T cell receptor beta chains below all came from one sample that was sequenced in a study of identifying expanded T cells in peripheral blood. Produced via immunoSEQ multiplex PCR; TCRdb's table is partial and in-frame only. The sample holds tens of thousands of clones; 70% to 90% are singletons and the top ten take around 17%. The sequencing sample was made of blood. The receptors originated from a person between 18 and 75 years old in good health.

This clone was found a few times. The chain links TRBV30 to TRBJ2-3; tentatively, D is TRBD1 (5 bases). Between the trimmed V and J ends, which lost 5 bases and 0 bases, there was a span of 12 bases. Germline loops: CDR1 GTSNPN, CDR2 SVGIG (reference sequence). The CDR3 is 14 residues long. CDR3 sequence: CAWDSRFSTDTQYF. The CDR3 DNA reads TGTGCCTGGGACAGCAGATTTAGCACAGATACGCAGTATTTT.

V is TRBV30 and J is TRBJ2-7; D is uncertain. Looked up from germline, CDR1 is GTSNPN and CDR2 is SVGIG (reference sequence). This CDR3 comprises 13 residues. Trimming took off 1 base at V and 2 bases at J, with 9 bases between the two ends. As DNA, the CDR3 is TGTGCCTGGAGTGGCGGCATAGCCTACGAGCAGTACTTC. Protein sequence: CAWSGGIAYEQYF.

The rearrangement uses TRBV18 and TRBJ1-1; D gene ambiguous. V gave up 6 bases and J gave up 0 bases, with 14 bases separating them. There are 15 residues in the CDR3. Germline CDR1 reads KGHSH; CDR2 reads LQKENI. The CDR3, as DNA: TGTGCCAGCTCGCCTAGGACGGGATTGAACACTGAAGCTTTCTTT. Amino acids: CASSPRTGLNTEAFF.

The rearrangement links TRBV21-1 to TRBJ1-5; the tabulated D call, TRBD1, remains unverified against the DNA. TRBV21-1 is a known pseudogene. The CDR3 is made up of 18 amino acids. CDR3: CASMSRGGEKWSNQPQHF. As DNA, the CDR3 is TGTGCCAGCATGTCCAGGGGTGGGGAGAAGTGGAGCAATCAGCCCCAGCATTTT.

In its sample, this clone was seen a few times. This chain connects TRBV4-1 to TRBJ1-5; 7 nucleotides match TRBD1. J lost 2 bases, V lost 8 bases, and 6 bases had no gene match. Germline-derived CDR1 and CDR2 are MGHRA and YSYEKL. The CDR3 totals 14 residues. CDR3 nucleotide sequence: TGCGCCAGCCAGACAGGGTTTGGCAATCAGCCCCAGCATTTT. Protein sequence: CASQTGFGNQPQHF.

This chain connects TRBV9 to TRBJ1-5; no reliable D call. V shed 5 bases and J shed 4 bases, with 13 bases lying between them. CDR3 length equals 14 residues. CDR1 is SGDLS, CDR2 YYNGEE, per germline. CDR3 protein: CASSAGLSNQPQHF. Written as DNA, the CDR3 is TGTGCCAGCAGTGCGGGCCTTTCGAATCAGCCCCAGCATTTT.

The chain has TRBV12-5 and TRBJ1-5, with a weak D call TRBD1 (5 bases). The CDR3 extends over 14 amino acids. V was trimmed by 1 base and J by 9 bases, leaving 13 bases between them. Germline loops: CDR1 LGHNT, CDR2 FRNRAP. In nucleotides, the CDR3 is TGTGCTAGTGGTTTGGGGACCGCCCAGGGGCCCCAGCATTTT. It encodes CASGLGTAQGPQHF.

The rearrangement uses TRBV5-4 and TRBJ1-3, with D possibly being TRBD1 (5 bases). The CDR3 loop spans 16 amino acids. V was trimmed by 4 bases and J by 3 bases, leaving 17 bases between them. Germline V CDR1 and CDR2: SGHNT, YYREEE (reference sequence). CDR3 sequence: CASSPTGGVGGNTIYF. CDR3 nucleotides: TGTGCCAGCAGCCCAACGGGGGGAGTGGGTGGAAACACCATATATTTT.

The count of this clone is one. The junction departs from the called germline gene at one end, perhaps through a read error. This chain links TRBV10-3 with TRBJ2-2, with D perhaps matching TRBD1 (6 bases). The CDR3 consists of 16 residues. Germline V gene sequence: CDR1 ENHRY, CDR2 SYGVKD. This CDR3 reads CAISEFGGGNTGELFF. The CDR3 DNA is TGTGCCATCAGCGAGTTTGGGGGCGGGAACACCGGGGAGCTGTTTTTT.